The 27 T cell receptor beta chains reported below all come from one sample, sequenced in a study of siplizumab effects on memory and regulatory T cells. Using immunoSEQ multiplex PCR, the repertoire was profiled, and TCRdb retains in-frame clones only, with some absent. The sample lists roughly 100,000 clones, around 90% occurring once. Material: CD4+ T cells sorted from blood. The receptors were sampled from a human donor in good health.

J is TRBJ2-3 and V is TRBV7-9, with 9 bases fitting TRBD2. Looked up from germline, CDR1 is SEHNR and CDR2 is FQNEAQ (reference sequence). With V trimmed by 5 bases and J by 3 bases, 9 bases remained unmatched. This CDR3 region has 16 residues. The CDR3 is CASSPILSGRTDTQYF. The CDR3 coding sequence is TGTGCCAGCAGCCCGATTTTGAGCGGGAGGACAGATACGCAGTATTTT.

The chain joins TRBV10-3 to TRBJ1-2; D not certain. Looked up from germline, CDR1 is ENHRY and CDR2 is SYGVKD. Trimming removed 2 bases at V and 7 bases at J, with 8 bases between. The CDR3 loop spans 12 amino acids. The CDR3, as DNA: TGTGCCATCAGTGAGGGAGGGTCTGGCTACACCTTC. Its protein is CAISEGGSGYTF.

This clone appeared a single time. This chain uses TRBV28 with TRBJ2-1; possibly TRBD2 for D (7 bases). Between the trimmed V and J ends, which lost 5 bases and 0 bases, there was a span of 14 bases. The germline CDR1 and CDR2 sequences are MDHEN and SYDVKM. The CDR3 is made up of 16 amino acids. In DNA, the CDR3 is TGTGCCAGCAGTGGGGCGGGGGCGAGCTCCTACAATGAGCAGTTCTTC. This gives the protein CASSGAGASSYNEQFF.

The count of this clone is one. This chain connects TRBV5-4 to TRBJ2-1; D may correspond to TRBD1 or TRBD2 (6 bases each). V gave up 4 bases and J gave up 1 base, with 12 bases separating them. The V gene's germline CDR1 is SGHNT and CDR2 YYREEE (reference sequence). The CDR3 contains 15 residues. CDR3 loop: CASSLEGGSYNEQFF. CDR3 bases: TGTGCCAGCAGCCTGGAAGGGGGGTCCTACAATGAGCAGTTCTTC.

The chain is built from TRBV28 and TRBJ2-5; tentative D call: TRBD1 (6 bases). This CDR3 has 15 residues. V lost 10 bases and J 5 bases, leaving 23 bases between the germline ends. The germline gives CDR1 MDHEN, CDR2 SYDVKM. The CDR3 is CATTGTQALGETQYF. DNA for the CDR3: TGTGCCACCACGGGGACACAGGCCTTGGGGGAGACCCAGTACTTC.

The rearrangement links TRBV6-1 to TRBJ2-1; 10 nucleotides match TRBD1. The CDR3 contains 16 residues. V was clipped by 4 bases and J by 9 bases; unmatched bases: 12. CDR1 and CDR2 (germline): MNHNS, SASEGT. CDR3 bases: TGTGCCAGCAGTGCCGGATACGGGACAGGGGATAGTGAGCAGTTCTTC. Its translation: CASSAGYGTGDSEQFF.

The V gene is TRBV2, the J gene TRBJ2-7; D unresolved. Germline loops: CDR1 SNHLY, CDR2 FYNNEI. V was trimmed by 6 bases and J by 8 bases, leaving 11 bases between them. The CDR3 has 11 amino acids. The CDR3 is CASRSQVQQYF. Here the CDR3 DNA reads TGTGCCAGCAGATCCCAAGTTCAGCAGTACTTC.

The chain recombines TRBV10-2 with TRBJ1-2; 8 bases are a match to TRBD1. J gave up 8 bases and V 5 bases, and 1 base lay outside the gene matches. CDR1 and CDR2 (germline): WSHSY, SAAADI. This CDR3 comprises 11 residues. CDR3 nucleotide sequence: TGCGCCAGCAGTAGACAGGGGGGCTACACCTTC. Residues: CASSRQGGYTF.

This clone appeared a single time. The chain uses TRBV5-1 and TRBJ1-3, with 7 bases aligning to TRBD1. CDR1 is SGHRS, CDR2 YFSETQ, per germline. With V trimmed by 4 bases and J by 0 bases, 4 bases remained unmatched. This CDR3 contains 15 residues. The CDR3 DNA is TGCGCCAGCAGCCAGGGACAGCTCTCTGGAAACACCATATATTTT. Protein: CASSQGQLSGNTIYF.

The genes are TRBV7-2 and TRBJ2-7, with no clear D. The CDR3 sequence is 15 residues long. V gave up 1 base and J gave up 3 bases, with 13 bases separating them. Looked up from germline, CDR1 is SGHTA and CDR2 is FQGNSA. The CDR3 DNA sequence: TGTGCCAGCAGCTTAGGAGCTTACGAAGGCTACGAGCAGTACTTC. Translating gives CASSLGAYEGYEQYF.

This chain uses TRBV30 with TRBJ1-2; D is uncertain. Germline V gene sequence: CDR1 GTSNPN, CDR2 SVGIG (reference sequence). The CDR3 consists of 11 residues. V was cut by 5 bases and J by 7 bases, with 11 bases left in between. The CDR3 protein is CAWESAAGYTF. In DNA, the CDR3 is TGTGCCTGGGAATCGGCGGCTGGCTACACCTTC. Combining the CDR3 with reference TRBV30 and TRBJ1-2 gives the whole variable domain SQTIHQWPATLVQPVGSPLSLECTVEGTSNPNLYWYRQAAGRGLQLLFYSVGIGQISSEVPQNLSASRPQDRQFILSSKKLLLSDSGFYLCAWESAAGYTFGSGTRLTVV.

The rearrangement joins TRBV5-1 to TRBJ1-2; possibly TRBD1 for D (5 bases). The CDR3 runs to 15 residues. Trimming cost V 7 bases and J 6 bases, with 22 bases left between them. In germline, CDR1 is SGHRS, CDR2 YFSETQ. The CDR3 nucleotides are TGCGCCAGCGGGGATCTACCGGCAGGGATGGATGGCTACACCTTC. This translates into CASGDLPAGMDGYTF.

This rearrangement joins TRBV28 to TRBJ2-1; 9 nucleotides line up with TRBD1. Germline CDR1 reads MDHEN; CDR2 reads SYDVKM. This CDR3 has 17 residues. Germline trimming cut 3 bases from V and 13 bases from J; bases unmatched to any gene: 19. The CDR3 DNA is TGTGCCAGCAGTTTGCCCCCGGGACAGGGTAGGGACCCTAGCCAGTTCTTC. Its translation is CASSLPPGQGRDPSQFF. Full variable domain (rest looked up from reference TRBV28 and TRBJ2-1): DVKVTQSSRYLVKRTGEKVFLECVQDMDHENMFWYRQDPGLGLRLIYFSYDVKMKEKGDIPEGYSVSREKKERFSLILESASTNQTSMYLCASSLPPGQGRDPSQFFGPGTRLTVL.

The chain combines TRBV30 with TRBJ1-5, with TRBD1 matching over 11 bases. V lost 0 bases to trimming and J lost 6 bases; unmatched junction nucleotides: 7. The CDR3 spans 16 residues. Germline values: CDR1 GTSNPN, CDR2 SVGIG (reference sequence). The CDR3 region is CAWSVTGTGGFQPQHF. CDR3 coding DNA: TGTGCCTGGAGTGTAACCGGGACAGGGGGGTTTCAGCCCCAGCATTTT. Based on the CDR3 plus reference TRBV30 and TRBJ1-5, the full variable domain is SQTIHQWPATLVQPVGSPLSLECTVEGTSNPNLYWYRQAAGRGLQLLFYSVGIGQISSEVPQNLSASRPQDRQFILSSKKLLLSDSGFYLCAWSVTGTGGFQPQHFGDGTRLSIL.

This sequence joins TRBV30 and TRBJ1-3; TRBD1 matches at 10 bases. The CDR3 has 15 amino acids. V trimming: 0 bases; J trimming: 4 bases; junction bases outside the gene matches: 3. The germline V gene encodes CDR1 GTSNPN and CDR2 SVGIG (reference sequence). In nucleotides, the CDR3 is TGTGCCTGGAGTGTGGGACAGGGGACAGGAAACACCATATATTTT. It translates to CAWSVGQGTGNTIYF.

The chain joins TRBV10-1 to TRBJ2-2; D gene unclear. The CDR3 spans 12 residues. V dropped 5 bases and J dropped 4 bases, with 5 bases sitting between them. Per the germline V gene, CDR1 is WNHNN and CDR2 is SYGVQD (reference sequence). The CDR3 region has the DNA TGCGCCAGCAGTCATACCACCGGGGAGCTGTTTTTT. Amino acids: CASSHTTGELFF.

J is TRBJ2-7 and V is TRBV6-5; D unclear. CDR1 is MNHEY and CDR2 is SVGAGI in the germline V gene. The CDR3 extends over 15 amino acids. The ends were cut back, 7 bases at V and 1 base at J, with 17 bases in the middle. This CDR3 is CASISMRPPSYEQYF. The CDR3 DNA reads TGTGCCAGCATATCTATGAGGCCCCCTTCCTACGAGCAGTACTTC.

V gene TRBV27 combines with J gene TRBJ1-2; TRBD1 agrees at 9 bases. This CDR3 comprises 13 residues. The V gene end was trimmed by 6 bases and the J gene end by 5 bases; junction bases not matched to a gene: 4. In germline, CDR1 is MNHEY, CDR2 SMNVEV (reference sequence). CDR3 residues: CASRRDRDYGYTF. As DNA, the CDR3 is TGTGCCAGCAGGCGGGACAGGGATTATGGCTACACCTTC.

The chain recombines TRBV7-3 with TRBJ2-1; D unresolved. CDR1 is SGHTA and CDR2 is FQGTGA in the germline V gene. V was trimmed by 1 base and J by 6 bases, leaving 10 bases between them. CDR3 length: 14 amino acids. The CDR3 coding sequence is TGTGCCAGCAGCTTAAATCGGGCAGGCAATGAGCAGTTCTTC. Residues: CASSLNRAGNEQFF.

The gene calls are TRBV19 and TRBJ2-2, with 7 bases matching TRBD1. J was trimmed by 5 bases and V by 6 bases; bases with no gene match: 3. The CDR3 loop spans 13 amino acids. CDR1 and CDR2 (germline): LNHDA, SQIVND (reference sequence). The CDR3 region has the DNA TGTGCCAGTAGAAGACAGGGTACCGGGGAGCTGTTTTTT. It codes for CASRRQGTGELFF.

This clone was recorded only once. The chain combines TRBV6-1 with TRBJ1-2; D not certain. Germline CDR1 and CDR2: MNHNS and SASEGT. V was clipped by 1 base and J by 4 bases, with 13 bases between them. The CDR3 runs to 15 residues. CDR3 residues: CASSEDRAGFYGYTF. The CDR3 nucleotides are TGTGCCAGCAGTGAAGACCGTGCGGGATTCTATGGCTACACCTTC.

CDR3 residues: CASSILQISNQPQHF. CDR3 DNA: TGTGCCAGTAGTATTCTCCAGATCTCTAATCAGCCCCAGCATTTT. V and J are TRBV19 and TRBJ1-5; D is ambiguous. In germline, CDR1 is LNHDA, CDR2 SQIVND (reference sequence). V was pared by 3 bases and J by 4 bases, with 13 bases between. The CDR3 consists of 15 residues.

The rearrangement links TRBV6-5 to TRBJ2-1, with D unresolved. Germline CDR1 reads MNHEY; CDR2 reads SVGAGI. This CDR3 spans 11 amino acids. V was shortened by 6 bases and J by 7 bases, with 7 bases between the two germline ends. The CDR3 DNA is TGTGCCAGCAGCACTCTTAATGAGCAGTTCTTC. Amino acid sequence: CASSTLNEQFF.

In its sample, this clone was seen once. The chain couples TRBV5-1 to TRBJ2-7, with TRBD2 matching 10 bases. The CDR3 has 15 amino acids. In germline, CDR1 is SGHRS, CDR2 YFSETQ. The trim removed 4 bases at V and 4 bases at J, leaving 8 bases unmatched. The CDR3 DNA reads TGCGCCAGCAGCCCTAGCGGGAGTTCGAGGTACGAGCAGTACTTC. Protein: CASSPSGSSRYEQYF. The full variable domain, with the rest looked up from reference TRBV5-1 and TRBJ2-7, is KAGVTQTPRYLIKTRGQQVTLSCSPISGHRSVSWYQQTPGQGLQFLFEYFSETQRNKGNFPGRFSGRQFSNSRSEMNVSTLELGDSALYLCASSPSGSSRYEQYFGPGTRLTVT.

In DNA form, the CDR3 reads TGCGCCAGCGGGAGACAGGCCTTCACAGATACGCAGTATTTT. Translating it yields CASGRQAFTDTQYF. The rearrangement links TRBV5-1 to TRBJ2-3, with a weak D call TRBD1 (6 bases). The germline gives CDR1 SGHRS, CDR2 YFSETQ. The CDR3 is 14 residues long. Trimming left V 7 bases short and J 2 bases short, with 14 bases between.

The chain couples TRBV29-1 to TRBJ1-2, with TRBD1 matching 7 bases. The V and J ends lost 4 bases and 9 bases, in that order; junction bases with no gene match: 8. Germline V CDR1 and CDR2: SQVTM, ANQGSEA. The CDR3 sequence is 12 residues long. CDR3 loop: CSVGTTGSSYTF. The CDR3 DNA follows: TGCAGCGTTGGGACGACAGGGTCTAGCTACACCTTC.

This chain uses TRBV28 with TRBJ2-3, with 7 bases lining up with TRBD2. J gave up 2 bases and V 1 base, and 3 bases lay outside the gene matches. The CDR3 consists of 15 residues. The V gene's germline CDR1 is MDHEN and CDR2 SYDVKM. The CDR3 region has the DNA TGTGCCAGCAGTTTATCGGGGGGACCCACAGATACGCAGTATTTT. This encodes CASSLSGGPTDTQYF.